A single sample is the source of the 3 T cell receptor beta chains below, sequenced in a study of STAT5B mutations in CD4+ large granular lymphocyte leukemia. The repertoire was sequenced with immunoSEQ multiplex PCR; TCRdb's copy has only in-frame clones and lacks some. The sample lists approximately 27,000 clones; roughly 79% were seen once. Sequenced input: CD4+ T cells from blood buffy coats. These receptors were collected from a human donor in good health.

The rearrangement uses TRBV27 and TRBJ2-2; 7 bases line up with TRBD1. The CDR3 contains 15 residues. The V gene end was trimmed by 4 bases and the J gene end by 4 bases; junction bases not matched to a gene: 6. Germline lookup yields CDR1 MNHEY and CDR2 SMNVEV (reference sequence). The CDR3 DNA is TGTGCCAGCAGTTCCGGGACAGTGCCCACCGGGGAGCTGTTTTTT. This sequence encodes CASSSGTVPTGELFF.

The CDR3 nucleotides are TGTGCCAGCAGCTCCGGACTAGCGGGAGGGTACGAGCAGTACTTC. Translated, it gives CASSSGLAGGYEQYF. This chain uses TRBV11-3 with TRBJ2-7; 15 bases map to TRBD2. With V trimmed by 4 bases and J by 4 bases, 2 bases remained unmatched. The CDR3 sequence is 15 residues long. Per germline, CDR1 SGHNT and CDR2 YENEEA. Complete variable domain (other parts from reference TRBV11-3 and TRBJ2-7): EAGVVQSPRYKIIEKKQPVAFWCNPISGHNTLYWYLQNLGQGPELLIRYENEEAVDDSQLPKDRFSAERLKGVDSTLKIQPAELGDSAVYLCASSSGLAGGYEQYFGPGTRLTVT.

This chain links TRBV7-3 with TRBJ2-3; possibly TRBD2 for D (6 bases). The CDR3 has 14 amino acids. Trimming cost V 4 bases and J 5 bases, with 13 bases left between them. In germline, CDR1 is SGHTA, CDR2 FQGTGA. CDR3 protein: CASSSGARGDTQYF. In DNA form, the CDR3 reads TGTGCCAGCAGCTCGGGAGCCCGGGGAGATACGCAGTATTTT.